This T cell receptor beta chain was profiled in a study of CD8 T cells in Susac syndrome. After extraction with the RNeasy kit, about 0.5 to 1 ug of the RNA was reverse transcribed using random hexamers. Amplification of TCR beta CDR3 was carried out by immunoSEQ multiplex PCR, which covered 54 Vbeta and 13 Jbeta segments. TCRdb used MiXCR to reprocess the immunoSEQ multiplex PCR reads, holding one entry per CDR3 protein. The sample lists over 300,000 distinct CDR3 sequences, roughly 94% seen once, with roughly 0.064% in the top ten. The study sequenced TCR beta in blood CD8+ and CD4+ T cells. Negative isolation yielded CD8+ and CD4+ T cells; FACS enriched TEMRA cells. The TCR comes from a human donor with multiple sclerosis. The source material was CD4+ T cells from PBMCs.

CDR3 in amino acids: CASSDRQSTYGYTF. CDR3 in DNA: TGTGCCAGTAGCGACCGACAGTCCACCTATGGCTACACCTTC. This chain joins TRBV19 and TRBJ1-2; possible D gene TRBD1, 5 bases. V shed 6 bases and J shed 4 bases, with 15 bases lying between them. CDR3 length equals 14 residues. The germline V gene encodes CDR1 LNHDA and CDR2 SQIVND (reference sequence). The whole variable domain, filled in from reference TRBV19 and TRBJ1-2, reads DGGITQSPKYLFRKEGQNVTLSCEQNLNHDAMYWYRQDPGQGLRLIYYSQIVNDFQKGDIAEGYSVSREKKESFPLTVTSAQKNPTAFYLCASSDRQSTYGYTFGSGTRLTVV.